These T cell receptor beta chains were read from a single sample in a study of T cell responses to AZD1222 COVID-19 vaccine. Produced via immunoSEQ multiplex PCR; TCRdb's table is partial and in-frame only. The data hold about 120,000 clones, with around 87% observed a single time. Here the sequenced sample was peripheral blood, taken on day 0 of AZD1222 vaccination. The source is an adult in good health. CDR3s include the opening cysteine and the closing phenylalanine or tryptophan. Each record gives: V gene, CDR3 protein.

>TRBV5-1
CASSRGQETQYF
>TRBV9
CASTLGPRGIEQFF
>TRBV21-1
CASSNSWTCLWEQYF
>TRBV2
CASSEEGTEAFF
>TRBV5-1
CASSLEGPEAFF
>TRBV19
CASSQGAYNEQFF
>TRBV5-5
CASSFGGELFF
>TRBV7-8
CASSPLARGPKETQYF
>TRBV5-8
CASSFGTGWYEQYF
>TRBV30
CAWSTRQGNQPQHF
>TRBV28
CASIMQGHTEAFF
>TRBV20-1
CSARANYGYTF
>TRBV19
CASSRPPHRFSNEKLFF
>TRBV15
CATSTPGTTNTGELFF
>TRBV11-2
CASSSSGGEQYF
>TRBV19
CASSIGKTSTDTQYF
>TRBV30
CAWGHRSSYNEQFF
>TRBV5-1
CASSVDLPNTEAFF
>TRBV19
CASSPGGFSYNEQFF
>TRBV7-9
CASSLTYTEAFF
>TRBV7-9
CASSLGQGADYGYTF
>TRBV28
CASSLDQSQTRYNEQFF
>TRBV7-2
CASSTGRGDTQYF
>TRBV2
CATTAYYSNQPQHF
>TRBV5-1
CASSYQGVPDNEQFF
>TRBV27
CASSPLGGGRANPSSYNEQFF
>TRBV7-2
CASSINRGKGTQYF
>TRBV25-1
CASSGNRITYNEQFF
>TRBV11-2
CASSLDSRGRGYTF
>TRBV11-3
CASSPGQRATDTQYF
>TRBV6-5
CASSIDRRGTEAFF
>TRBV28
CASSFSRSGELFF
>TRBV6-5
CASSFQAGVWDF
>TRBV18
CASSDSNQPQHF
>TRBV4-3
CASSQNFRGGKTYEQYF
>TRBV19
CASSKGQGRGETQYF
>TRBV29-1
CSATGGRGAGELFF
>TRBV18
CASSPPTARWQFF
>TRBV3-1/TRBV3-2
CATNRGQDTEAFF